One and the same sample provided the 20 T cell receptor beta chains below, sequenced in a study of T-cell memory formation after mild COVID-19. TCRdb reprocessed the 5' RACE reads with MiXCR, giving one entry per CDR3 protein. The sample consists of 200,000 or so distinct CDR3 sequences, approximately 20% of them appearing once. Material: PBMCs or a T cell subset sorted from them (not recorded which). These receptors were collected from an adult woman who had mild COVID-19 (a few samples of this study predate the infection). Cell type and time point are not known.

V usage is TRBV20-1 and J usage is TRBJ2-5; D unclear. Germline V gene data show CDR1 as DFQATT and CDR2 as SNEGSKA (reference sequence). This CDR3 comprises 10 residues. V was trimmed by 6 bases and J by 2 bases, leaving 4 bases between them. The chain's CDR3 is CSAVQETQYF. The CDR3 coding sequence is TGCAGTGCAGTACAAGAGACCCAGTACTTC.

The rearrangement joins TRBV12-3 or TRBV12-4 to TRBJ2-5; D gene ambiguous. CDR3 length: 13 residues. V was clipped by 2 bases and J by 3 bases, with 7 bases between them. The CDR3 bases are TGTGCCAGCAGTTTAACCCGGAAAGAGACCCAGTACTTC. Its protein product is CASSLTRKETQYF.

This clonotype was picked up many times. The chain is built from TRBV7-2 and TRBJ2-7; the D gene could be TRBD1 or TRBD2 (7 bases each). Trimming pared 1 base from V and 2 bases from J, leaving 18 bases between. CDR1 is SGHTA, CDR2 FQGNSA, per germline. CDR3 length: 17 residues. The CDR3, as DNA: TGTGCCAGCAGCTTAGTCCTTGCAGGGGGGGTACCCTACGAGCAGTACTTC. It specifies CASSLVLAGGVPYEQYF.

A few counts support this clonotype. This chain joins TRBV6-5 and TRBJ1-1, with 8 bases fitting TRBD1. Germline CDR1 and CDR2: MNHEY and SVGAGI. CDR3 length: 15 amino acids. V trimming: 6 bases; J trimming: 1 base; junction bases outside the gene matches: 7. The CDR3 is CASRPRQGRNTEAFF. DNA of the CDR3: TGTGCCAGCAGACCTAGACAGGGGCGGAACACTGAAGCTTTCTTT.

The rearrangement joins TRBV3-1 to TRBJ2-1; perhaps D is TRBD1 or TRBD2 (5 bases each). The CDR3 extends over 16 amino acids. CDR1 LGHDT and CDR2 YNNKEL come from the germline V gene (reference sequence). V lost 4 bases, J lost 0 bases, and 13 bases lay in between. The CDR3 here is CASSPRDPNSYNEQFF. The CDR3 nucleotides read TGTGCCAGCAGCCCCCGGGACCCTAACTCCTACAATGAGCAGTTCTTC.

The table lists this clonotype with a few counts. The chain uses TRBV15 and TRBJ1-1; 9 bases are a match to TRBD1. Looked up from germline, CDR1 is LNHNV and CDR2 is YYDKDF (reference sequence). This CDR3 is 15 amino acids long. J gave up 1 base and V 5 bases, and 5 bases lay outside the gene matches. The CDR3 protein is CATSLGDRENTEAFF. CDR3 DNA sequence: TGTGCCACCAGCCTCGGGGACAGGGAGAACACTGAAGCTTTCTTT.

This clonotype was found a few times. DNA for the CDR3: TGTGCCAGCAGCTTCGACAGGTACACAGATACGCAGTATTTT. It yields the protein CASSFDRYTDTQYF. V is TRBV7-9 and J is TRBJ2-3; TRBD1 is a possible D gene (6 bases). Trimming shortened V by 3 bases and J by 2 bases, and 9 bases separated the two germline ends. Per germline, CDR1 SEHNR and CDR2 FQNEAQ (reference sequence). The CDR3 is made up of 14 amino acids.

CDR3 residues: CASSSGPTSNIQYF. The CDR3 bases are TGTGCCAGCAGCTCGGGACCCACGTCAAACATTCAGTACTTC. The chain links TRBV11-3 to TRBJ2-4, with D possibly called TRBD1 or TRBD2 (5 bases each). V gave up 4 bases and J gave up 6 bases, with 13 bases separating them. Germline V lookup: CDR1 SGHNT, CDR2 YENEEA. The CDR3 loop spans 14 amino acids.

This clonotype has ten or more counts. The chain uses TRBV5-5 and TRBJ2-5; TRBD1 aligns across 7 bases. V shed 3 bases and J 5 bases; nucleotides not matched to a gene: 13. CDR3 size: 16 residues. CDR1 and CDR2 from the germline V gene are SGHKS and YYEKEE (reference sequence). CDR3 region: CASSSASQTGSETQYF. The CDR3 nucleotides are TGTGCCAGCAGCTCTGCATCTCAGACAGGGTCGGAGACCCAGTACTTC.

This clonotype was picked up a small number of times. DNA of the CDR3: TGTGCCAGCAGCTCTGCGGGGGGTATACAGCCCCAGCATTTT. Its translation is CASSSAGGIQPQHF. The genes are TRBV5-6 and TRBJ1-5, with D tentatively TRBD1 (5 bases). This CDR3 has 14 residues. V was clipped by 3 bases and J by 7 bases, with 14 bases between them. CDR1 is SGHDT, CDR2 YYEEEE, per germline.

The rearrangement joins TRBV5-1 to TRBJ2-5; no clear D. The germline V gene has CDR1 SGHRS and CDR2 YFSETQ. Trimming took off 4 bases at V and 7 bases at J, with 14 bases between the two ends. This CDR3 spans 13 amino acids. CDR3 protein: CASSPDLLGTQYF. In DNA form, the CDR3 reads TGCGCCAGCAGCCCCGACCTGCTCGGGACCCAGTACTTC.

The chain joins TRBV5-1 to TRBJ1-3, with no clear D. Germline V gives CDR1 SGHRS, CDR2 YFSETQ. The CDR3 is 14 amino acids. Trimming removed 4 bases from V and 0 bases from J, with 8 bases in between. DNA for the CDR3: TGCGCCAGCAGCCCATCGGCCTCTGGAAACACCATATATTTT. It yields the protein CASSPSASGNTIYF.

The J gene is TRBJ1-4, the V gene TRBV9, with unresolved D. CDR1 SGDLS and CDR2 YYNGEE come from the germline V gene. The CDR3 length is 16 residues. The ends were cut back, 0 bases at V and 3 bases at J, with 12 bases in the middle. This chain's CDR3 is CASSVGPLGANEKLFF. Here the CDR3 DNA reads TGTGCCAGCAGCGTAGGCCCCCTAGGAGCTAATGAAAAACTGTTTTTT. The whole variable domain, filled in from reference TRBV9 and TRBJ1-4, reads DSGVTQTPKHLITATGQRVTLRCSPRSGDLSVYWYQQSLDQGLQFLIQYYNGEERAKGNILERFSAQQFPDLHSELNLSSLELGDSALYFCASSVGPLGANEKLFFGSGTQLSVL.

The chain has TRBV6-2 or TRBV6-3 and TRBJ1-5; 8 nucleotides align to TRBD1. With 5 bases clipped from V and 5 bases from J, the junction kept 8 bases outside the gene matches. The CDR3 runs 15 residues. Germline assignment: CDR1 MNHEY and CDR2 SVGEGT. The CDR3 nucleotides are TGTGCCAGCAGTCCGTCGGACAGGGCTTATCAGCCCCAGCATTTT. Protein sequence: CASSPSDRAYQPQHF.

This chain uses TRBV24-1 with TRBJ2-2; TRBD1 agrees at 9 bases. Per the germline V gene, CDR1 is KGHDR and CDR2 is SFDVKD. The J segment lost 4 bases and the V segment lost 7 bases, leaving 3 bases of the junction unmatched. CDR3 length: 14 residues. CDR3 region: CATRGQGATGELFF. Written as DNA, the CDR3 is TGTGCCACCAGGGGACAGGGCGCCACCGGGGAGCTGTTTTTT.

The chain combines TRBV5-1 with TRBJ1-3; D gene ambiguous. V was trimmed by 0 bases and J by 0 bases, leaving 13 bases between them. Germline assignment: CDR1 SGHRS and CDR2 YFSETQ. This CDR3 is built from 17 residues. The DNA for the CDR3 is TGCGCCAGCAGCTTGGCCCCATCAGCTAGCTCTGGAAACACCATATATTTT. It is translated as CASSLAPSASSGNTIYF. The complete variable domain, with remaining parts taken from reference TRBV5-1 and TRBJ1-3, reads KAGVTQTPRYLIKTRGQQVTLSCSPISGHRSVSWYQQTPGQGLQFLFEYFSETQRNKGNFPGRFSGRQFSNSRSEMNVSTLELGDSALYLCASSLAPSASSGNTIYFGEGSWLTVV.

This CDR3 reads CANGQGGAGELFF. DNA for the CDR3: TGTGCCAACGGGCAGGGGGGCGCCGGGGAGCTGTTTTTT. The chain employs TRBV10-3 and TRBJ2-2; possible D gene TRBD1, 7 bases. Trimming removed 10 bases from V and 6 bases from J, with 15 bases in between. Germline V lookup: CDR1 ENHRY, CDR2 SYGVKD. This CDR3 has 13 amino acids.

The V gene is TRBV4-1, the J gene TRBJ2-7, with D perhaps TRBD1 (7 bases). V was shortened by 4 bases and J by 0 bases, with 13 bases between the two germline ends. The CDR3 is 15 amino acids. Germline CDR1 reads MGHRA; CDR2 reads YSYEKL. CDR3 in amino acids: CASSPRGVPSYEQYF. The CDR3 DNA follows: TGCGCCAGCAGCCCCAGGGGGGTCCCCTCCTACGAGCAGTACTTC.

The rearrangement uses TRBV12-3 or TRBV12-4 and TRBJ1-1; D is ambiguous. The CDR3 spans 12 residues. Trimming took 3 bases from V and 8 from J, leaving 10 bases between them. The DNA for the CDR3 is TGTGCCAGCAGTTTGGTTGACAAGGAAGCTTTCTTT. The encoded protein is CASSLVDKEAFF.

The gene calls are TRBV11-2 and TRBJ2-3; TRBD2 aligns across 8 bases. V dropped 5 bases and J dropped 5; count of bases not matched to a gene: 12. CDR1 SGHAT and CDR2 FQNNGV come from the germline V gene. The CDR3 totals 16 residues. Here the CDR3 reads CASSPRREGLGDTQYF. The CDR3 DNA follows: TGTGCCAGCAGCCCCCGACGGGAGGGCCTTGGAGATACGCAGTATTTT.